This TCR beta chain was found in a study of CD8 T cells in ankylosing spondylitis. Overall study results and limits: Matched ankylosing spondylitis synovial fluid reportedly contained a significantly enriched population of disease-linked clones. Typical of ankylosing spondylitis blood, it appeared, was a TCR beta motif of under 10 highly homologous variants.

This clonotype was seen more than once but under ten times. Its antigen is unidentified. The authors made TCR beta libraries by quantitative 5'-RACE with molecular barcodes. TCRdb re-derived calls from the 5' RACE reads in MiXCR, one entry per CDR3 protein. This table holds 200,000 to 300,000 distinct CDR3 sequences, 32% found once. Germline CDR1 reads SGHRS; CDR2 reads YFSETQ. The CDR3 covers 13 residues. V lost 5 bases to trimming and J lost 1 base, with 9 bases between them. The sequence derives from a male donor with ankylosing spondylitis or in good health (not recorded which). Sequencing was performed on blood, either unsorted or a sorted T cell fraction (not recorded which). This chain uses TRBV5-1 with TRBJ2-5; D is possibly TRBD1 (6 bases). CDR3 bases: TGCGCCAGCAGACCGGACAGCCAAGAGACCCAGTACTTC. Protein sequence: CASRPDSQETQYF.